This TCR beta chain is from a study of blood T cell repertoires in COVID-19. Study overall: COVID-19 samples, acute and convalescent, were from the United States, Italy and Spain. Sources were T cells, B-cell-depleted T cells, or PBMCs; the material itself was cDNA or gDNA.

The CDR3 is 14 amino acids. Unmatched junction bases numbered 5, after V lost 6 bases and J lost 0 bases. CDR1 and CDR2 (germline): SNHLY, FYNNEI. Authors' processing steps: By means of reference gene primer amplification, nucleated cell counts were estimated. Assay: immunoSEQ multiplex PCR; the TCRdb copy retains only in-frame clones and omits some. V, J and clone size reflect that table, while D and trimming were determined from the DNA. In the table there are more than 150,000 clones, roughly 89% of which are singletons. This clonotype originated in a middle-aged man with acute or convalescent COVID-19. The V call is TRBV2, the J call TRBJ2-7; the match to TRBD2 covers 7 bases. The sequencing input was peripheral blood. The CDR3 DNA is TGTGCCAGCAGGGGAAGCGGGATCTCCTACGAGCAGTACTTC. Its translation is CASRGSGISYEQYF. Full variable domain (outside the CDR3, taken from reference TRBV2 and TRBJ2-7): EPEVTQTPSHQVTQMGQEVILRCVPISNHLYFYWYRQILGQKVEFLVSFYNNEISEKSEIFDDQFSVERPDGSNFTLKIRSTKLEDSAMYFCASRGSGISYEQYFGPGTRLTVT.